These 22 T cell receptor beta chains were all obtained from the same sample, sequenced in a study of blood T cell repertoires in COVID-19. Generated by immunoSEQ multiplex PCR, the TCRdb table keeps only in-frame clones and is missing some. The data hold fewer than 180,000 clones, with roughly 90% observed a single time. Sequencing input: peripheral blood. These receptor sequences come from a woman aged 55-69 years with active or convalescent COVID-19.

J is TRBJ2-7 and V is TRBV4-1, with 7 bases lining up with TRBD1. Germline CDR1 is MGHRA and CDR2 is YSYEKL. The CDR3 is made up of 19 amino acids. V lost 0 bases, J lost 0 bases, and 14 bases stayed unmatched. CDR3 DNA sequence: TGCGCCAGCAGCCAAGATTTCAGGGGGACCTTAATAAGCTCCTACGAGCAGTACTTC. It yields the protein CASSQDFRGTLISSYEQYF.

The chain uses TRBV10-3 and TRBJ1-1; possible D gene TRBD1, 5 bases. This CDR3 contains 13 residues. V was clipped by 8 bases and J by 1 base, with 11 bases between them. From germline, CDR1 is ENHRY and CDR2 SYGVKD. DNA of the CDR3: TGTGCCATCCGCAGGGATCCGAACACTGAAGCTTTCTTT. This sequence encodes CAIRRDPNTEAFF.

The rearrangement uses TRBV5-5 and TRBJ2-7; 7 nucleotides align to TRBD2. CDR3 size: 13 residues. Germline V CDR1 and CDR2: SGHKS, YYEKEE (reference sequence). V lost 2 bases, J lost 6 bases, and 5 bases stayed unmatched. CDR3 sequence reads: CASSFPGTTEQYF. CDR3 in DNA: TGTGCCAGCAGCTTCCCGGGGACTACCGAGCAGTACTTC.

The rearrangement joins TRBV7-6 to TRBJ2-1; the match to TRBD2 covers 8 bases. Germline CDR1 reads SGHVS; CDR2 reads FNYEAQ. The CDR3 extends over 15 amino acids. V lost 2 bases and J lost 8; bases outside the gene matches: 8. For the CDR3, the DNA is TGTGCCAGCAGCTTATACGGGGGGGCTGTCTATGAGCAGTTCTTC. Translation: CASSLYGGAVYEQFF. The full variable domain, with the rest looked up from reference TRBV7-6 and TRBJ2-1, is GAGVSQSPRYKVTKRGQDVALRCDPISGHVSLYWYRQALGQGPEFLTYFNYEAQQDKSGLPNDRFSAERPEGSISTLTIQRTEQRDSAMYRCASSLYGGAVYEQFFGPGTRLTVL.

The CDR3 DNA follows: TGTGCCAGCAGTTACTCTCCGGGACAGCCAATGAACACTGAAGCTTTCTTT. Protein: CASSYSPGQPMNTEAFF. The rearrangement joins TRBV6-2 or TRBV6-3 to TRBJ1-1, with TRBD1 identical over 7 bases. With 0 bases clipped from V and 0 bases from J, the junction kept 7 bases outside the gene matches. Germline assignment: CDR1 MNHEY and CDR2 SVGEGT. The CDR3 sequence is 17 residues long.

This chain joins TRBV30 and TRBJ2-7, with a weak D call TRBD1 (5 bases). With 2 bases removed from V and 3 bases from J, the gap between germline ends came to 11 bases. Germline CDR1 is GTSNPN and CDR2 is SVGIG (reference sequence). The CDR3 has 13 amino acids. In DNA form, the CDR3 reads TGTGCCTGGAGTAGGGGTGGAATCTACGAGCAGTACTTC. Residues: CAWSRGGIYEQYF.

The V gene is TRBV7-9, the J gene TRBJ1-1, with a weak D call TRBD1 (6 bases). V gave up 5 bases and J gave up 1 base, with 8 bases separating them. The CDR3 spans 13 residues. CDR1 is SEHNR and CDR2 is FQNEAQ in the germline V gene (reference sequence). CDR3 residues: CASSADRNTEAFF. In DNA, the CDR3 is TGTGCCAGCAGCGCGGACAGGAACACTGAAGCTTTCTTT.

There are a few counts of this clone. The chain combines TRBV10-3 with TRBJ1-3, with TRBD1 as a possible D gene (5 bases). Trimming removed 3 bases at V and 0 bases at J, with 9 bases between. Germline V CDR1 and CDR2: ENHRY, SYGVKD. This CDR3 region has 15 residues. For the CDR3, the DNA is TGTGCCATCAGTGACGGGGGGAACTCTGGAAACACCATATATTTT. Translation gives CAISDGGNSGNTIYF.

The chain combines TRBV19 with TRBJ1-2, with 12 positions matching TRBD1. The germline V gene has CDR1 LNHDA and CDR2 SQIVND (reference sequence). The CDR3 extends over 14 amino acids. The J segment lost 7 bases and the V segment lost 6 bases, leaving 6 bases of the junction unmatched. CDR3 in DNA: TGTGCCAGTAGCGCGGGACAGGGGGCGTTTGGCTACACCTTC. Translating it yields CASSAGQGAFGYTF.

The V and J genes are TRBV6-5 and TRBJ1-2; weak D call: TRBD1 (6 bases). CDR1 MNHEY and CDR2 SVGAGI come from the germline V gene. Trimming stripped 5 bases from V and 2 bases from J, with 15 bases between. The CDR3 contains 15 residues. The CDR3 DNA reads TGTGCCAGCAGTCCCGCGGGGGGGGCGAACTATGGCTACACCTTC. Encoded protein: CASSPAGGANYGYTF.

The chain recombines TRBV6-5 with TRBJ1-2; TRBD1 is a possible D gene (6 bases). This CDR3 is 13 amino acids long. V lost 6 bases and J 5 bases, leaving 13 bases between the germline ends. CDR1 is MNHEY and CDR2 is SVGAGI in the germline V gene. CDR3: CASSQDSPYGYTF. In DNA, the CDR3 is TGTGCCAGCAGCCAGGACAGTCCGTATGGCTACACCTTC.

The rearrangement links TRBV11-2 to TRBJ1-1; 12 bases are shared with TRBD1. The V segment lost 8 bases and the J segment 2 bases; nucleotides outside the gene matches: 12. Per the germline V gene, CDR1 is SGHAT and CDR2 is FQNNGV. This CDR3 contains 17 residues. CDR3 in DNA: TGTGCCAGCCAGAGGGGGGACAGGGGGCGCAAAAACACTGAAGCTTTCTTT. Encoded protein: CASQRGDRGRKNTEAFF.

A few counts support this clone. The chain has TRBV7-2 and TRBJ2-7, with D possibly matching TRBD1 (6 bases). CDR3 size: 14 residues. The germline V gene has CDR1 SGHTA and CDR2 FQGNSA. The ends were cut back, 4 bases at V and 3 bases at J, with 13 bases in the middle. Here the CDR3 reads CASSSTTGNYEQYF. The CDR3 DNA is TGTGCCAGCAGCTCAACGACAGGAAACTACGAGCAGTACTTC.

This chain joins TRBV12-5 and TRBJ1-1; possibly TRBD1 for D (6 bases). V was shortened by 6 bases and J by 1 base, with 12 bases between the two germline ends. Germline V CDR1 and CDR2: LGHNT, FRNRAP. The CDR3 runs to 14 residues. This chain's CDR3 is CASGPGGQNTEAFF. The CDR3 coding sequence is TGTGCTAGTGGACCGGGGGGGCAGAACACTGAAGCTTTCTTT.

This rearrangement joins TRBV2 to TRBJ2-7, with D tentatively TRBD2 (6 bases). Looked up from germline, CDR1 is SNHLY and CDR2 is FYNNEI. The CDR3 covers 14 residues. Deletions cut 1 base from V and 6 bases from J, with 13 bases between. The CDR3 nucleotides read TGTGCCAGCAGTGAAGGGTACGGAGGGCGCGAGCAGTACTTC. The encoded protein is CASSEGYGGREQYF.

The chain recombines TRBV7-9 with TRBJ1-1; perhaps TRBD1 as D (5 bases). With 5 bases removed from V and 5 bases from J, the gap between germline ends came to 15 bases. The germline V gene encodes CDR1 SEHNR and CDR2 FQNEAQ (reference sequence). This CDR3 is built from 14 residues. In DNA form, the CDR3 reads TGTGCCAGCAGCCCAGGGACTCGGTGGACTGAAGCTTTCTTT. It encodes CASSPGTRWTEAFF.

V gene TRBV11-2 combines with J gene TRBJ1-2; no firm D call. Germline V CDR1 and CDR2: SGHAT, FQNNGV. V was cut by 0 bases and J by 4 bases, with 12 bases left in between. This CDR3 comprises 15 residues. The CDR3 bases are TGTGCCAGCAGCTTAGATTTGAACACCTTCTATGGCTACACCTTC. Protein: CASSLDLNTFYGYTF.

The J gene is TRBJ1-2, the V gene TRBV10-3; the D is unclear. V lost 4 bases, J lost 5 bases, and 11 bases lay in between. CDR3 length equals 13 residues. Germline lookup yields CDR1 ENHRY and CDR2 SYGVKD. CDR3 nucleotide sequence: TGTGCCATCAGTGGGGAGGGTCAGTATGGCTACACCTTC. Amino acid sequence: CAISGEGQYGYTF.

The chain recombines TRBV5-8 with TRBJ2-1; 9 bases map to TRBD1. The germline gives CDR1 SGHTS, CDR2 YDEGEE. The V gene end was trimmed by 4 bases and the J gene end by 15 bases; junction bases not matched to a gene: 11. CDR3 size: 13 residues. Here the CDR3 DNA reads TGTGCCAGCAGCCAGGAATGGGACAGGGAATCGTTCTTC. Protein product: CASSQEWDRESFF.

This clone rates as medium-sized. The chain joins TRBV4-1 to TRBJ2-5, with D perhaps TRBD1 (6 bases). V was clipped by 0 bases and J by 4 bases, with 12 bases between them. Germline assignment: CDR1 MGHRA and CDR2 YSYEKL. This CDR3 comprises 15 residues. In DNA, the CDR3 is TGCGCCAGCAGCCAAGAAGGCCCAGGGGCAGAGACCCAGTACTTC. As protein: CASSQEGPGAETQYF.

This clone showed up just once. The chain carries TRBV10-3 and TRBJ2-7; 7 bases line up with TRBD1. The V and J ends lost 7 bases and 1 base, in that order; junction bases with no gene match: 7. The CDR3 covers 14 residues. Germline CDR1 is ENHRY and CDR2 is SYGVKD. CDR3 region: CAINAGTASYEQYF. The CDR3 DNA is TGTGCCATCAACGCCGGGACAGCGTCCTACGAGCAGTACTTC.

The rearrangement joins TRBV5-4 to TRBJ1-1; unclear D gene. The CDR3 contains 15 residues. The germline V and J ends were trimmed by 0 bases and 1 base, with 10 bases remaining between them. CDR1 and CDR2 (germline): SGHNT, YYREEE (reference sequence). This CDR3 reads CASSLGVAPNTEAFF. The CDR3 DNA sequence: TGTGCCAGCAGCTTGGGAGTAGCCCCGAACACTGAAGCTTTCTTT.